One sample yielded the 23 T cell receptor beta chains listed below, sequenced in a study of blood T cell repertoires in COVID-19. Using immunoSEQ multiplex PCR, the repertoire was profiled, and TCRdb retains in-frame clones only, with some absent. Here the sample spans about 440,000 clones, around 89% being singletons. The sequencing input was peripheral blood. The receptors were sampled from a woman aged 25 to 39 with acute or convalescent COVID-19.

V usage is TRBV4-1 and J usage is TRBJ1-2; 10 bases fit TRBD1. Germline CDR1 MGHRA, CDR2 YSYEKL. The CDR3 contains 14 residues. After removal of 1 base from V and 5 bases from J, the junction contained 1 base not matched to a gene. The CDR3 DNA is TGCGCCAGCAGCCAAGGGACAGGGGGATATGGCTACACCTTC. It translates to CASSQGTGGYGYTF.

This sequence joins TRBV19 and TRBJ1-2; 10 bases match TRBD1. CDR1 and CDR2 (germline): LNHDA, SQIVND (reference sequence). CDR3 size: 13 residues. J lost 8 bases, V lost 4 bases, and 4 bases had no gene match. DNA for the CDR3: TGTGCCAGTAGTACTGGGACAGGGGAGGGCTACACCTTC. Protein product: CASSTGTGEGYTF. The whole variable domain, filled in from reference TRBV19 and TRBJ1-2, reads DGGITQSPKYLFRKEGQNVTLSCEQNLNHDAMYWYRQDPGQGLRLIYYSQIVNDFQKGDIAEGYSVSREKKESFPLTVTSAQKNPTAFYLCASSTGTGEGYTFGSGTRLTVV.

This clone showed up just a few times. Here the CDR3 reads CASSQIPGQGSVGELFF. In DNA, the CDR3 is TGTGCCAGCAGTCAAATTCCGGGACAGGGGTCCGTCGGGGAGCTGTTTTTT. This chain joins TRBV6-6 and TRBJ2-2, with 10 bases lining up with TRBD1. Germline-derived CDR1 and CDR2 are MNHNY and SVGAGI (reference sequence). This CDR3 region has 17 residues. The ends lost 5 bases at V and 7 bases at J; junction bases unmatched: 13.

The chain is built from TRBV30 and TRBJ1-4, with 7 bases that match TRBD1. Losses at the gene ends were 0 bases for V and 3 bases for J; bases not matched to a gene: 1. Looked up from germline, CDR1 is GTSNPN and CDR2 is SVGIG (reference sequence). This CDR3 has 14 amino acids. The CDR3 is CAWSVGTANEKLFF. The DNA of the CDR3 is TGTGCCTGGAGTGTAGGGACAGCTAATGAAAAACTGTTTTTT.

The table lists this clone with a count of one. This chain uses TRBV28 with TRBJ2-7; a weak D match, TRBD1 (5 bases). The length of the CDR3 is 15 residues. The V end lost 3 bases, the J end lost 0 bases, and 12 bases lay between the germline ends. Germline loops: CDR1 MDHEN, CDR2 SYDVKM. CDR3 nucleotide sequence: TGTGCCAGCAGTTTGGGGCGAAGGAGCTCCTACGAGCAGTACTTC. Its translation is CASSLGRRSSYEQYF. The variable domain in full, completed from reference TRBV28 and TRBJ2-7, reads DVKVTQSSRYLVKRTGEKVFLECVQDMDHENMFWYRQDPGLGLRLIYFSYDVKMKEKGDIPEGYSVSREKKERFSLILESASTNQTSMYLCASSLGRRSSYEQYFGPGTRLTVT.

This chain uses TRBV9 with TRBJ2-7, with 8 bases matching TRBD2. Germline assignment: CDR1 SGDLS and CDR2 YYNGEE. Losses at the gene ends were 4 bases for V and 2 bases for J; bases not matched to a gene: 5. The CDR3 spans 14 residues. The DNA of the CDR3 is TGTGCCAGCAGCCTCACGCGGGGGGCCTACGAGCAGTACTTC. This translates into CASSLTRGAYEQYF.

J is TRBJ1-5 and V is TRBV4-1; D possibly corresponds to TRBD1 (5 bases). Germline CDR1 is MGHRA and CDR2 is YSYEKL. The CDR3 is made up of 15 amino acids. V lost 4 bases and J 1 base, leaving 11 bases between the germline ends. Written as DNA, the CDR3 is TGCGCCAGCAGCCCCCAGAAGGGGAGCAATCAGCCCCAGCATTTT. Protein sequence: CASSPQKGSNQPQHF.

The V and J genes are TRBV6-5 and TRBJ1-2; D gene ambiguous. The CDR3 has 13 residues. CDR1 and CDR2 (germline): MNHEY, SVGAGI. Trimming stripped 6 bases from V and 7 bases from J, with 15 bases between. The CDR3 spells CASRSGVPIGYTF. The CDR3 DNA reads TGTGCCAGCAGGAGCGGGGTGCCCATTGGCTACACCTTC.

This clone occurred once. This chain uses TRBV6-5 with TRBJ2-5; perhaps TRBD1 as D (6 bases). Per the germline V gene, CDR1 is MNHEY and CDR2 is SVGAGI. The CDR3 is 13 amino acids. The germline V and J ends were trimmed by 8 bases and 4 bases, with 14 bases remaining between them. The CDR3, as DNA: TGTGCCAGCCGCCAGGACAGAGGAGAGACCCAGTACTTC. As protein: CASRQDRGETQYF.

The V and J genes are TRBV28 and TRBJ1-5; D is uncertain. Per germline, CDR1 MDHEN and CDR2 SYDVKM. The CDR3 sequence is 15 residues long. The V gene lost 6 bases and the J gene lost 4 bases, with 16 bases spanning the gap. CDR3 in amino acids: CASREGPGGNQPQHF. CDR3 nucleotides: TGTGCCAGCAGAGAAGGCCCCGGAGGGAATCAGCCCCAGCATTTT.

The chain couples TRBV28 to TRBJ2-7; TRBD2 might be the D (6 bases). CDR1 and CDR2 from the germline V gene are MDHEN and SYDVKM. Trimming took 5 bases from V and 3 from J, leaving 11 bases between them. CDR3 length equals 13 residues. The CDR3 loop is CASSTAGLYEQYF. Written as DNA, the CDR3 is TGTGCCAGCAGTACGGCGGGACTCTACGAGCAGTACTTC.

The chain is built from TRBV7-6 and TRBJ2-3, with TRBD2 identical over 13 bases. This CDR3 has 16 amino acids. The V gene's germline CDR1 is SGHVS and CDR2 FNYEAQ. Unmatched junction bases numbered 10, after V lost 5 bases and J lost 8 bases. The CDR3 nucleotides are TGTGCCAGCAGCACAACTAGCGGGGGGGCCGTAAGTACGCAGTATTTT. It encodes CASSTTSGGAVSTQYF.

The chain couples TRBV3-1 (or the pseudogene TRBV3-2) to TRBJ1-2, with D possibly matching TRBD1 (5 bases). Trimming took 0 bases from V and 7 from J, leaving 15 bases between them. This CDR3 spans 15 amino acids. Per the germline V gene, CDR1 is LGHDT and CDR2 is YNNKEL (reference sequence). The chain's CDR3 is CASSQDGRAPFGYTF. The DNA for the CDR3 is TGTGCCAGCAGCCAAGATGGCAGGGCCCCCTTTGGCTACACCTTC.

The rearrangement uses TRBV21-1 and TRBJ1-4; the table names TRBD1, a call not compared with the DNA. TRBV21-1 is recorded as a pseudogene. This CDR3 spans 16 amino acids. The CDR3, as DNA: TGTGCCAGCCGAAGGAGACTAGGACAGGGGGCGGAAAAACTGTTTTTT. This gives the protein CASRRRLGQGAEKLFF.

This chain connects TRBV7-9 to TRBJ1-2; D is ambiguous. Germline CDR1 reads SEHNR; CDR2 reads FQNEAQ (reference sequence). Trimming pared 4 bases from V and 2 bases from J, leaving 11 bases between. The CDR3 totals 14 residues. CDR3 in DNA: TGTGCCAGCAGCTCCCGAGGAGGGAACTATGGCTACACCTTC. Encoded protein: CASSSRGGNYGYTF.

The chain recombines TRBV3-1 (or the pseudogene TRBV3-2) with TRBJ1-6, with D possibly matching TRBD1 (5 bases). V was trimmed by 4 bases and J by 8 bases, leaving 9 bases between them. Germline CDR1 and CDR2: LGHDT and YNNKEL (reference sequence). The CDR3 has 13 residues. The DNA for the CDR3 is TGTGCCAGCAGCCCTCTACAGGATTCACCCCTCCACTTT. It is translated as CASSPLQDSPLHF.

The chain couples TRBV5-1 to TRBJ1-4, with 9 bases matching TRBD1. Losses at the gene ends were 5 bases for V and 8 bases for J; bases not matched to a gene: 4. The CDR3 runs 13 residues. The germline V gene encodes CDR1 SGHRS and CDR2 YFSETQ. This CDR3 reads CASRPGTGEKLFF. The CDR3 bases are TGCGCCAGCAGGCCCGGGACAGGGGAAAAACTGTTTTTT.

The chain carries TRBV6-5 and TRBJ1-1; possible D gene TRBD1, 5 bases. The germline V gene has CDR1 MNHEY and CDR2 SVGAGI. This CDR3 is built from 14 residues. The V end was cut by 8 bases, the J end by 1 base, with 14 bases between. The CDR3 is CASGRRQTNTEAFF. The CDR3 DNA is TGTGCCAGCGGGAGGAGACAGACGAACACTGAAGCTTTCTTT.

The chain employs TRBV4-2 and TRBJ1-6; D gene ambiguous. Germline V gene data show CDR1 as LGHNA and CDR2 as YNFKEQ. The CDR3 is 15 amino acids. The V end was cut by 0 bases, the J end by 10 bases, with 13 bases between. The CDR3 reads CASSQDLLRRSPLHF. The CDR3 DNA follows: TGTGCCAGCAGCCAAGATTTGTTGCGGAGGTCACCCCTCCACTTT.

The CDR3 DNA reads TGTGCCAGCACCACCGGGACAGGGAGCCAAAAACTGTTTTTT. Protein product: CASTTGTGSQKLFF. V and J are TRBV6-5 and TRBJ1-4; 9 positions match TRBD1. Germline-derived CDR1 and CDR2 are MNHEY and SVGAGI. The CDR3 totals 14 residues. V trimming: 7 bases; J trimming: 9 bases; junction bases outside the gene matches: 9.

The chain employs TRBV4-2 and TRBJ1-1; no clear D gene. The V gene's germline CDR1 is LGHNA and CDR2 YNFKEQ. Trimming removed 4 bases from V and 1 base from J, with 13 bases in between. The length of the CDR3 is 15 residues. Here the CDR3 reads CASSLLGEPNTEAFF. The CDR3 DNA is TGTGCCAGCAGCCTTCTTGGGGAGCCGAACACTGAAGCTTTCTTT.

V is TRBV30 and J is TRBJ1-6; 10 bases align to TRBD1. V was clipped by 8 bases and J by 9 bases; unmatched bases: 7. The CDR3 loop spans 13 amino acids. The germline CDR1 and CDR2 sequences are GTSNPN and SVGIG (reference sequence). As DNA, the CDR3 is TGTGCCGTAAACCGGGACAGGGGTTCACCCCTCCACTTT. Its protein is CAVNRDRGSPLHF.

The chain couples TRBV28 to TRBJ1-5, with 7 bases aligning to TRBD1. Germline assignment: CDR1 MDHEN and CDR2 SYDVKM. The trim removed 7 bases at V and 9 bases at J, leaving 12 bases unmatched. The CDR3 runs to 14 residues. The CDR3 DNA reads as TGTGCCAGCAACGTCCGGGACAGCCGAGGGCCCCAGCATTTT. It yields the protein CASNVRDSRGPQHF.